This TCR beta chain appears in the sequencing data of a study of blood T cells in healthy people across ages. It was with a sample-barcoded 5' primer and a J-beta primer mix that a second PCR of roughly 6 to 12 cycles was run. Each CDR3 protein is one row after TCRdb ran MiXCR on the 5' RACE reads. This sample has roughly 560,000 distinct CDR3 sequences, with about 25% found just once. The sample was also reused in another study, on T cells of mothers and their children.

The receptor comes from a boy aged 10-17 years in good health. The sequencing input was blood.

Written as DNA, the CDR3 is TGTGCCAGCAGCTTAGCGCTCCGGGGAAGCAATCAGCCCCAGCATTTT. Protein: CASSLALRGSNQPQHF. The chain couples TRBV7-8 to TRBJ1-5; D unclear. From germline, CDR1 is SGHVS and CDR2 FQNEAQ. Trimming cost V 0 bases and J 1 base, with 10 bases left between them. This CDR3 is built from 16 residues.